Each of the 30 T cell receptor beta chains below was sequenced from the same sample in a study of cytomegalovirus exposure and HLA in healthy donors. Primers included in the PCR were 60 Vbeta and 13 Jbeta primers. The repertoire was sequenced with immunoSEQ multiplex PCR; TCRdb's copy has only in-frame clones and lacks some. The sample has about 130,000 clones, around three quarters seen once. The sample consisted of PBMCs. The source is a man between 18 and 29 years old in good health and CMV-seronegative.

CDR3 loop: CASSLGVAGGPEQFF. The CDR3 nucleotides read TGCGCCAGCAGCTTAGGGGTAGCGGGAGGCCCGGAGCAGTTCTTC. The rearrangement uses TRBV5-1 and TRBJ2-1, with TRBD2 matching 10 bases. V gave up 2 bases and J gave up 10 bases; unmatched junction bases: 9. Germline V CDR1 and CDR2: SGHRS, YFSETQ. CDR3 length: 15 amino acids.

V usage is TRBV19 and J usage is TRBJ1-5; the match to TRBD1 covers 7 bases. The CDR3 runs to 13 residues. The V and J ends lost 6 bases and 15 bases, in that order; junction bases with no gene match: 14. Germline V gives CDR1 LNHDA, CDR2 SQIVND (reference sequence). DNA for the CDR3: TGTGCCAGTAGGCCCGGACAGGACCGCCCCGGGCATTTT. Amino acid sequence: CASRPGQDRPGHF.

J is TRBJ1-5 and V is TRBV19, with no clear D. The V end lost 1 base, the J end lost 0 bases, and 4 bases lay between the germline ends. The CDR3 is 14 residues long. CDR1 and CDR2 from the germline V gene are LNHDA and SQIVND (reference sequence). The CDR3 DNA follows: TGTGCCAGTAGTATAGTCCATAGCAATCAGCCCCAGCATTTT. It codes for CASSIVHSNQPQHF.

The CDR3 sequence: CASSLMGGAGEQFF. The DNA for the CDR3 is TGCGCCAGCAGCTTGATGGGCGGGGCGGGTGAGCAGTTCTTC. The V and J genes are TRBV5-1 and TRBJ2-1; a possible D gene is TRBD2 (6 bases). The CDR3 is 14 amino acids. Germline lookup yields CDR1 SGHRS and CDR2 YFSETQ. Trimming cost V 1 base and J 9 bases, with 14 bases left between them.

The V call is TRBV6-4, the J call TRBJ1-2; a possible D gene is TRBD1 (6 bases). Germline V gene sequence: CDR1 MRHNA, CDR2 SNTAGT. The germline V and J ends were trimmed by 0 bases and 6 bases, with 17 bases remaining between them. There are 16 residues in the CDR3. The CDR3 region is CASSDSGQTGFHGYTF. The CDR3 region has the DNA TGTGCCAGCAGTGACTCGGGCCAGACAGGATTTCATGGCTACACCTTC.

V usage is TRBV30 and J usage is TRBJ1-2, with 9 bases aligning to TRBD1. The germline CDR1 and CDR2 sequences are GTSNPN and SVGIG (reference sequence). The CDR3 spans 13 residues. The trim removed 3 bases at V and 7 bases at J, leaving 6 bases unmatched. CDR3 residues: CAWRDRGSRGYTF. As DNA, the CDR3 is TGTGCCTGGAGGGACAGGGGCTCTCGTGGCTACACCTTC.

The V gene is TRBV28, the J gene TRBJ2-7, with 7 bases aligning to TRBD2. Germline loops: CDR1 MDHEN, CDR2 SYDVKM. The length of the CDR3 is 13 residues. Trimming cost V 6 bases and J 3 bases; bases outside gene matches: 5. The CDR3 loop reads CASSLPSGYEQYF. As DNA, the CDR3 is TGTGCCAGCAGCCTCCCTAGCGGCTACGAGCAGTACTTC.

The chain couples TRBV30 to TRBJ2-1; D possibly corresponds to TRBD2 (6 bases). Trimming took off 3 bases at V and 10 bases at J, with 19 bases between the two ends. The germline CDR1 and CDR2 sequences are GTSNPN and SVGIG (reference sequence). The CDR3 is 14 amino acids. The CDR3 nucleotides read TGTGCCTGGAGAGGGGACTCCTCGGGGGTGGAGCAGTTCTTC. Protein sequence: CAWRGDSSGVEQFF.

This rearrangement joins TRBV7-3 to TRBJ2-3; 7 nucleotides line up with TRBD2. V was clipped by 2 bases and J by 4 bases; unmatched bases: 9. The V gene's germline CDR1 is SGHTA and CDR2 FQGTGA. The CDR3 totals 16 residues. This chain's CDR3 is CASSLSGGANSDTQYF. CDR3 sequence (DNA): TGTGCCAGCAGCTTATCGGGGGGAGCGAACTCAGATACGCAGTATTTT.

V usage is TRBV6-6 and J usage is TRBJ1-3; TRBD1 is a possible D gene (6 bases). Trimming stripped 11 bases from V and 0 bases from J, with 14 bases between. The germline V gene encodes CDR1 MNHNY and CDR2 SVGAGI (reference sequence). This CDR3 is 14 amino acids long. CDR3 sequence: CAGTNRVSGNTIYF. The CDR3 coding sequence is TGTGCCGGCACAAACAGGGTCTCTGGAAACACCATATATTTT.

This clone was observed a handful of times. This chain connects TRBV6-6 to TRBJ2-3; D may be TRBD1 (6 bases). The CDR3 is 14 amino acids. The germline V gene has CDR1 MNHNY and CDR2 SVGAGI (reference sequence). The V end lost 11 bases, the J end lost 4 bases, and 19 bases lay between the germline ends. CDR3 nucleotides: TGTGCCGCAGACGAGGGGGAAATCGCAGATACGCAGTATTTT. Its translation is CAADEGEIADTQYF.

The chain recombines TRBV2 with TRBJ1-6; 8 bases line up with TRBD1. This CDR3 comprises 15 residues. Germline V CDR1 and CDR2: SNHLY, FYNNEI. V was clipped by 4 bases and J by 4 bases; unmatched bases: 3. In DNA form, the CDR3 reads TGTGCCAGCAGTGGGACAGGGCCGTATAATTCACCCCTCCACTTT. Protein: CASSGTGPYNSPLHF.

This clone came up once. This chain links TRBV6-1 with TRBJ1-2; 7 positions agree with TRBD1. Germline-derived CDR1 and CDR2 are MNHNS and SASEGT. V lost 6 bases and J lost 7; bases outside the gene matches: 11. This CDR3 spans 14 amino acids. CDR3 bases: TGTGCCAGCAGGGCAACAGGGGTTGCTAGTGGCTACACCTTC. It is translated as CASRATGVASGYTF.

The J gene is TRBJ2-7, the V gene TRBV27; 12 bases are a match to TRBD2. This CDR3 contains 15 residues. J gave up 6 bases and V 5 bases, and 8 bases lay outside the gene matches. Germline lookup yields CDR1 MNHEY and CDR2 SMNVEV (reference sequence). Written as DNA, the CDR3 is TGTGCCAGCAGTAGACTAGCGGGAGAGTTGAGCGAGCAGTACTTC. Its protein product is CASSRLAGELSEQYF.

The V and J genes are TRBV10-3 and TRBJ2-7; D possibly corresponds to TRBD1 (6 bases). CDR3 size: 15 residues. Germline CDR1 and CDR2: ENHRY and SYGVKD. The ends were cut back, 3 bases at V and 3 bases at J, with 15 bases in the middle. CDR3 nucleotide sequence: TGTGCCATCAGTGATCACAGGGTGGACAACTACGAGCAGTACGTC. Translating it yields CAISDHRVDNYEQYV.

This rearrangement joins TRBV7-9 to TRBJ2-1, with TRBD2 matching 11 bases. V lost 3 bases, J lost 7 bases, and 2 bases stayed unmatched. This CDR3 spans 14 amino acids. Germline CDR1 SEHNR, CDR2 FQNEAQ (reference sequence). The DNA for the CDR3 is TGTGCCAGCAGCTTCCCTAGCGGGAGGAATGAGCAGTTCTTC. This translates into CASSFPSGRNEQFF.

This chain connects TRBV14 to TRBJ2-5; 12 positions match TRBD2. V shed 2 bases and J 0 bases; nucleotides not matched to a gene: 4. The CDR3 is made up of 17 amino acids. CDR1 and CDR2 (germline): SGHDN, FVKESK. The CDR3 sequence is CASSQRLAGEYQETQYF. The CDR3 DNA follows: TGTGCCAGCAGCCAAAGACTAGCGGGAGAGTACCAAGAGACCCAGTACTTC.

This clone has more than one count but fewer than ten. The chain recombines TRBV28 with TRBJ1-4; D ambiguous. The V gene lost 2 bases and the J gene lost 13 bases, with 8 bases spanning the gap. Germline V gives CDR1 MDHEN, CDR2 SYDVKM. This CDR3 region has 11 residues. The CDR3 here is CASSLRARLFF. The DNA for the CDR3 is TGTGCCAGCAGTTTAAGAGCTAGACTGTTTTTT. Complete variable domain (other parts from reference TRBV28 and TRBJ1-4): DVKVTQSSRYLVKRTGEKVFLECVQDMDHENMFWYRQDPGLGLRLIYFSYDVKMKEKGDIPEGYSVSREKKERFSLILESASTNQTSMYLCASSLRARLFFGSGTQLSVL.

This sequence joins TRBV20-1 and TRBJ2-7, with a weak D call TRBD2 (6 bases). V gave up 3 bases and J gave up 5 bases, with 8 bases separating them. The CDR3 sequence is 11 residues long. CDR1 and CDR2 from the germline V gene are DFQATT and SNEGSKA (reference sequence). CDR3 loop: CSASAGNEQYV. The CDR3 DNA sequence: TGCAGTGCTAGTGCGGGGAACGAGCAGTACGTC.

This clone showed up just a few times. The chain couples TRBV4-2 to TRBJ2-4; tentatively, D is TRBD2 (5 bases). The V end lost 0 bases, the J end lost 2 bases, and 14 bases lay between the germline ends. The CDR3 has 17 amino acids. The germline gives CDR1 LGHNA, CDR2 YNFKEQ. The CDR3 protein is CASSQERRGLTKNIQYF. Here the CDR3 DNA reads TGTGCCAGCAGCCAAGAAAGACGGGGTCTAACCAAAAACATTCAGTACTTC.

The CDR3 is CASGETSYEQYF. In DNA form, the CDR3 reads TGTGCCAGCGGGGAGACCTCCTACGAGCAGTACTTC. The chain links TRBV14 to TRBJ2-7; TRBD2 is a possible D gene (5 bases). V was cut by 8 bases and J by 0 bases, with 8 bases left in between. Germline V gene lookup returns CDR1 SGHDN and CDR2 FVKESK. The CDR3 extends over 12 amino acids.

The chain couples TRBV10-2 to TRBJ2-1, with D possibly TRBD2 on 5 matching bases. V shed 8 bases and J shed 6 bases, with 11 bases lying between them. CDR1 and CDR2 (germline): WSHSY, SAAADI. The CDR3 is 12 residues long. Here the CDR3 reads CASLGLINEQFF. The CDR3 region has the DNA TGCGCCAGCCTTGGACTCATCAATGAGCAGTTCTTC.

The rearrangement links TRBV5-1 to TRBJ2-5, with TRBD2 matching over 7 bases. The CDR3 has 15 amino acids. J was trimmed by 2 bases and V by 1 base; bases with no gene match: 5. Germline V gives CDR1 SGHRS, CDR2 YFSETQ. The CDR3 DNA reads TGCGCCAGCAGCTTGACTAGCGCCGGACAAGAGACCCAGTACTTC. Translated, it gives CASSLTSAGQETQYF.

The chain's CDR3 is CAWAGGMAYSPLHF. CDR3 sequence (DNA): TGTGCCTGGGCAGGGGGCATGGCGTACTCACCCCTCCACTTT. The V call is TRBV30, the J call TRBJ1-6, with TRBD1 identical over 8 bases. CDR1 and CDR2 from the germline V gene are GTSNPN and SVGIG (reference sequence). This CDR3 has 14 residues. With 5 bases clipped from V and 10 bases from J, the junction kept 10 bases outside the gene matches.

The rearrangement joins TRBV4-1 to TRBJ2-3, with TRBD1 matching over 8 bases. Germline V gives CDR1 MGHRA, CDR2 YSYEKL. V trimming: 1 base; J trimming: 3 bases; junction bases outside the gene matches: 6. This CDR3 is 16 amino acids long. The CDR3 sequence: CASSQAAGGRTDTQYF. The CDR3 DNA reads as TGCGCCAGCAGCCAAGCGGCAGGGGGCAGGACAGATACGCAGTATTTT.

Worth noting for this clone: One end of the junction varies from germline; a read error may be responsible. The chain couples TRBV18 to TRBJ1-2; D gene ambiguous. Per germline, CDR1 KGHSH and CDR2 LQKENI. The CDR3 spans 13 residues. The CDR3 DNA sequence: TGTGCCAGCTCACCACCATCCAACTATAGCTACACCTTC. Its protein is CASSPPSNYSYTF.

The CDR3 is CASSDRDSGANVLTF. The DNA of the CDR3 is TGCGCCAGCAGCGATCGGGACTCTGGGGCCAACGTCCTGACTTTC. This sequence joins TRBV4-1 and TRBJ2-6; the D gene is possibly TRBD2 (5 bases). There are 15 residues in the CDR3. Germline CDR1 is MGHRA and CDR2 is YSYEKL. V gave up 5 bases and J gave up 0 bases, with 8 bases separating them.

This clone was counted between two and nine times. The CDR3 DNA follows: TGTGCCAGCAGCGGGGACAGCCTTGGGACACCCCTCCACTTT. Protein: CASSGDSLGTPLHF. V gene TRBV7-2 combines with J gene TRBJ1-6, with 7 nucleotides matching TRBD1. The germline gives CDR1 SGHTA, CDR2 FQGNSA. This CDR3 has 14 amino acids. The V gene end was trimmed by 5 bases and the J gene end by 11 bases; junction bases not matched to a gene: 9.

The J gene is TRBJ2-2, the V gene TRBV11-3; 8 nucleotides agree with TRBD1. V lost 5 bases, J lost 1 base, and 3 bases stayed unmatched. The CDR3 runs 15 residues. CDR1 and CDR2 from the germline V gene are SGHNT and YENEEA. Written as DNA, the CDR3 is TGTGCCAGCAGCCCCAGGGGGCTGAACACCGGGGAGCTGTTTTTT. This sequence encodes CASSPRGLNTGELFF.

CDR3 DNA sequence: TGTGCCAGCAGCGCCGACAGGGGACGGGAGACCCAGTACTTC. Translated: CASSADRGRETQYF. The chain recombines TRBV9 with TRBJ2-5; 8 bases match TRBD1. Per the germline V gene, CDR1 is SGDLS and CDR2 is YYNGEE. CDR3 length: 14 amino acids. J gave up 5 bases and V 3 bases, and 6 bases lay outside the gene matches.